The sequence of this T cell receptor (beta chain) was determined in a study of graft-versus-host responses after intestinal transplantation. The length of the CDR3 is 13 residues. The germline gives CDR1 MNHEY, CDR2 SMNVEV (reference sequence). The V end was cut by 2 bases, the J end by 2 bases, with 7 bases between. Repertoires were generated with immunoSEQ multiplex PCR, while TCRdb's copy carries only in-frame clones and drops some. This table has about 93,000 clones, roughly 85% appearing once. Details on this clone: Its antigen is not identified.

The rearrangement uses TRBV27 and TRBJ2-7, with D tentatively TRBD1 (5 bases). This receptor was identified in a human donor who received an intestinal transplant. The input for sequencing was unstimulated CD4+ T cells sorted from spleen or lymph node cells, taken before intestinal transplant. The CDR3 here is CASSLLGAYEQYF. In DNA form, the CDR3 reads TGTGCCAGCAGTTTACTAGGGGCCTACGAGCAGTACTTC.